These T cell receptor beta chains were read from a single sample in a study of blood T cell repertoires in COVID-19. Repertoires were generated with immunoSEQ multiplex PCR, while TCRdb's copy carries only in-frame clones and drops some. The sample lists about 170,000 clones, 75% to 90% seen once, with about 3.3% in the top ten. The source material was peripheral blood. These receptors were taken from a human donor with acute or convalescent COVID-19. The donor label of this sample is uncertain. Each CDR3 is given without its conserved first and last residue. A clone size is listed for some rows: how often the clone was seen (once, few, many), or a class if it is expanded.

CDR3 protein,V gene,clone size
ASSLASGAIGYGYT,TRBV5-6,NA
ASSPSAGEKETQY,TRBV5-4,once
ASRPQGALGTEAF,TRBV2,NA
SVSGGRGGSTDTQY,TRBV29-1,NA
ASSHGTGYEQY,TRBV3-1/TRBV3-2,NA
ASSFQGAGTEAF,TRBV11-2,NA
ASSHWQGVRETQY,TRBV5-4,once
ASTQAGERNQPQH,TRBV28,NA
ASSWGRSTYEQY,TRBV5-6,NA
ASSPPRRRRVNTEAF,TRBV3-1/TRBV3-2,NA
ASSYVFGLPNTGELF,TRBV6-2/TRBV6-3,NA
ASSQVYARETQY,TRBV3-1/TRBV3-2,NA
ASRAGGWSSGADTQY,TRBV2,NA
ASTERQGLFSSPLH,TRBV2,NA
ASGHRISYEQY,TRBV11-3,once
SWQGHSPLH,TRBV20-1,NA
ASSLPREGGEKLF,TRBV11-2,few
ASSPQGAGELF,TRBV5-1,NA
ASSLDNLYGYT,TRBV7-2,NA
ASSLVTSGVTADTQY,TRBV18,NA
SASPNRNLPQH,TRBV20-1,NA